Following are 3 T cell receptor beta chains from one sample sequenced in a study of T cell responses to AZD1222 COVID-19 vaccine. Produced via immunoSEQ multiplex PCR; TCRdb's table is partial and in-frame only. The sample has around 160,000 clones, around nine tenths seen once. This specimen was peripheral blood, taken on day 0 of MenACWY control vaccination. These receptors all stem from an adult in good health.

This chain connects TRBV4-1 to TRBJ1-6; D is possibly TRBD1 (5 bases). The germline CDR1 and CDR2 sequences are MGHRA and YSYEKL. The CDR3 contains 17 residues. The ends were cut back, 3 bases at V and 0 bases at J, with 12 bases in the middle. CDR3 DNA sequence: TGCGCCAGCAGCCAGAGAACAGGCGGCTCCTATAATTCACCCCTCCACTTT. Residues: CASSQRTGGSYNSPLHF.

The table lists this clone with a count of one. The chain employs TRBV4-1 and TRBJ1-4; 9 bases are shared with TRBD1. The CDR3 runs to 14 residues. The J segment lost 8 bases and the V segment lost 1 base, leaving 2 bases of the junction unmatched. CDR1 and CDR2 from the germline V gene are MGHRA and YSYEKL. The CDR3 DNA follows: TGCGCCAGCAGCCAAGGACAGGGGGGCGAAAAACTGTTTTTT. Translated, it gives CASSQGQGGEKLFF.

CDR3 bases: TGTGCCAGTACCTCAAAGGGACAGGCTAAGCATTCACCCCTCCACTTT. Translated, it gives CASTSKGQAKHSPLHF. This chain links TRBV19 with TRBJ1-6; 8 nucleotides line up with TRBD1. Trimming cost V 7 bases and J 8 bases; bases outside gene matches: 13. The CDR3 is made up of 16 amino acids. Germline assignment: CDR1 LNHDA and CDR2 SQIVND (reference sequence).